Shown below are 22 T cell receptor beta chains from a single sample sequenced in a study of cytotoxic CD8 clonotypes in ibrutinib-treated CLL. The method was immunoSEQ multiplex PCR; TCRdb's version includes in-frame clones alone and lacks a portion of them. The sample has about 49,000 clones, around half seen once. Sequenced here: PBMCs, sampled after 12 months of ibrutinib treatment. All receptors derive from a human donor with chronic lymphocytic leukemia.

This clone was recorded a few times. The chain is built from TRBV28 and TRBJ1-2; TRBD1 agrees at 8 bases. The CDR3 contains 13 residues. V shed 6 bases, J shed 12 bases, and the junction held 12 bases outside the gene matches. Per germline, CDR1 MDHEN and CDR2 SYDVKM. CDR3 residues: CASRRGQGTGHTF. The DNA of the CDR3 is TGTGCCAGCAGACGCGGACAGGGAACAGGTCACACCTTC.

In DNA form, the CDR3 reads TGTGCCTGGAGCCCCCTGGGGCAGGCCGATAGTACCAGGGGGGGCTACACCTTC. Protein sequence: CAWSPLGQADSTRGGYTF. The chain is built from TRBV30 and TRBJ1-2; 7 bases align to TRBD1. CDR1 GTSNPN and CDR2 SVGIG come from the germline V gene (reference sequence). The CDR3 consists of 18 residues. V was clipped by 3 bases and J by 8 bases; unmatched bases: 24.

The CDR3: CASRPDRGSYNEQFF. The CDR3 region has the DNA TGTGCCAGCAGACCGGACAGGGGGTCTTACAATGAGCAGTTCTTC. The chain combines TRBV27 with TRBJ2-1; TRBD1 matches at 10 bases. J lost 4 bases, V lost 6 bases, and 6 bases had no gene match. Germline V CDR1 and CDR2: MNHEY, SMNVEV (reference sequence). CDR3 length equals 15 residues.

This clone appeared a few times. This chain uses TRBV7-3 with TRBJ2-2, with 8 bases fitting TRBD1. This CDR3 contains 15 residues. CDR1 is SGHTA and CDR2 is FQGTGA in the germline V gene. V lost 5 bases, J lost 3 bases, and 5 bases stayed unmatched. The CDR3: CASSLQGVHTGELFF. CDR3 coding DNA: TGTGCCAGCAGCCTACAGGGGGTTCACACCGGGGAGCTGTTTTTT.

The CDR3 DNA follows: TGTGCCAGCAGTGAAATGGAGGGGCAGCCCCAGCATTTT. Translation gives CASSEMEGQPQHF. The chain joins TRBV6-1 to TRBJ1-5, with D tentatively TRBD1 (5 bases). Germline CDR1 reads MNHNS; CDR2 reads SASEGT. V was cut by 2 bases and J by 7 bases, with 9 bases left in between. The CDR3 length is 13 residues.

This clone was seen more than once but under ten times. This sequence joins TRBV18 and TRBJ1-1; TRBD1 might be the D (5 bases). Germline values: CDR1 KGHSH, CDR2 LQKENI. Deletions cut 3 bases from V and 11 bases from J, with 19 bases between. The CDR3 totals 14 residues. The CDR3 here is CASSPGVGGENAFF. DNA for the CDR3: TGTGCCAGCTCACCTGGGGTCGGGGGAGAAAATGCTTTCTTT.

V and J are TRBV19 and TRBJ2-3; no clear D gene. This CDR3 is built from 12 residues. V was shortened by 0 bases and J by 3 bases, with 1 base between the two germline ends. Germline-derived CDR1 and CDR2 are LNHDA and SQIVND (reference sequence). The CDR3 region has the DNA TGTGCCAGTAGTATAGAAACAGATACGCAGTATTTT. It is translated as CASSIETDTQYF.

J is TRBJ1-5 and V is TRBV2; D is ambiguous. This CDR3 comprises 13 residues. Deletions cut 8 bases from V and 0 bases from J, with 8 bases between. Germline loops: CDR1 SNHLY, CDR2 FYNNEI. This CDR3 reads CASRTYSNQPQHF. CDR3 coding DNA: TGTGCCAGCCGGACGTATAGCAATCAGCCCCAGCATTTT.

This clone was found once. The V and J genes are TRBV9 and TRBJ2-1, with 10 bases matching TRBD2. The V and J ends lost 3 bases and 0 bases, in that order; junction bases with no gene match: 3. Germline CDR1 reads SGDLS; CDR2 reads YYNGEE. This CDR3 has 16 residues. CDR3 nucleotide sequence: TGTGCCAGCAGCGCCCCTAGCGGGAGCTCCTACAATGAGCAGTTCTTC. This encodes CASSAPSGSSYNEQFF.

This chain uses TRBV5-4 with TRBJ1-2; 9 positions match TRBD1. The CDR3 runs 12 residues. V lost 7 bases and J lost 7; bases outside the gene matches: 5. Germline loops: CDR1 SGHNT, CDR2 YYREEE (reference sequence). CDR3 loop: CASRDRGSGYTF. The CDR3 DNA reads TGTGCCAGCCGCGACAGGGGGAGTGGCTACACCTTC. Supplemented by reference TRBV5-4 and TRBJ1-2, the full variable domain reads ETGVTQSPTHLIKTRGQQVTLRCSSQSGHNTVSWYQQALGQGPQFIFQYYREEENGRGNFPPRFSGLQFPNYSSELNVNALELDDSALYLCASRDRGSGYTFGSGTRLTVV.

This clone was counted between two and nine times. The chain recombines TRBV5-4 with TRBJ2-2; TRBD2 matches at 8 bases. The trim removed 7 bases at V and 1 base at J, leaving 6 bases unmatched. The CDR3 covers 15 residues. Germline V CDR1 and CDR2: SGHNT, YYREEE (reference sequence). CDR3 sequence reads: CASHAGGLNTGELFF. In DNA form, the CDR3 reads TGTGCCAGCCACGCGGGGGGACTGAACACCGGGGAGCTGTTTTTT.

CDR3 DNA: TGTGCCAGCTCACCGGTCCAGACTAGCGGGACCGGGCAGTACTTC. It translates to CASSPVQTSGTGQYF. The chain links TRBV18 to TRBJ2-7; 11 bases map to TRBD2. Losses at the gene ends were 3 bases for V and 9 bases for J; bases not matched to a gene: 10. This CDR3 contains 15 residues. The germline CDR1 and CDR2 sequences are KGHSH and LQKENI.

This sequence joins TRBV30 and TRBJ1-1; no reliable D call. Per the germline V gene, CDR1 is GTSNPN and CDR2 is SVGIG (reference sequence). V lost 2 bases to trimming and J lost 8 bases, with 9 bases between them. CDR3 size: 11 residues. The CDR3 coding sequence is TGTGCCTGGAGTCTGACGCAGGAAGCTTTCTTT. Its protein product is CAWSLTQEAFF.

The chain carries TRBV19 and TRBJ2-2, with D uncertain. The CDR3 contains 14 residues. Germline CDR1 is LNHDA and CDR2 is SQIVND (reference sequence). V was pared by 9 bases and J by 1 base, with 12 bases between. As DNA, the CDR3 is TGTGCCAGCCGTGTCTCCGGGAACACCGGGGAGCTGTTTTTT. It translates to CASRVSGNTGELFF.

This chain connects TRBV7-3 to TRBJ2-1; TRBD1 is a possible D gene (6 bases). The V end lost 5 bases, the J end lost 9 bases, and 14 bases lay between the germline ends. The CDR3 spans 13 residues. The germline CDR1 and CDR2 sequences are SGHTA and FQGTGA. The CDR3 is CASSRDTWTEQFF. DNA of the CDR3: TGTGCCAGCAGCAGGGACACCTGGACTGAGCAGTTCTTC.

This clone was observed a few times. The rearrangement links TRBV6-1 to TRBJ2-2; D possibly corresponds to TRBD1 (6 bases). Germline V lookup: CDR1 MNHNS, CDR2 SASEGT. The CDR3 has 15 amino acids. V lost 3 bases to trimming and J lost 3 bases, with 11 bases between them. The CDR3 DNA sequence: TGTGCCAGCAGTGATGAGGGGGAATACACCGGGGAGCTGTTTTTT. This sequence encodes CASSDEGEYTGELFF.

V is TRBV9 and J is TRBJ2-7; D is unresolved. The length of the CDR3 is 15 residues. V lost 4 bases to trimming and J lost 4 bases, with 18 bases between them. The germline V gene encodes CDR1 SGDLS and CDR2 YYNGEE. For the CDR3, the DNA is TGTGCCAGCAGCCCAGGACCCAAGGGAACTTACGAGCAGTACTTC. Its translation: CASSPGPKGTYEQYF.

CDR3 sequence (DNA): TGTGCCAGCAGCTTAGGTGGGAGCGGGAGGCGGGATGAGCAGTTCTTC. Its protein is CASSLGGSGRRDEQFF. This chain uses TRBV5-4 with TRBJ2-1; the match to TRBD2 covers 9 bases. The CDR3 length is 16 residues. The V and J ends lost 2 bases and 8 bases, in that order; junction bases with no gene match: 11. In germline, CDR1 is SGHNT, CDR2 YYREEE (reference sequence). The whole variable domain, remainder taken from reference TRBV5-4 and TRBJ2-1, is ETGVTQSPTHLIKTRGQQVTLRCSSQSGHNTVSWYQQALGQGPQFIFQYYREEENGRGNFPPRFSGLQFPNYSSELNVNALELDDSALYLCASSLGGSGRRDEQFFGPGTRLTVL.

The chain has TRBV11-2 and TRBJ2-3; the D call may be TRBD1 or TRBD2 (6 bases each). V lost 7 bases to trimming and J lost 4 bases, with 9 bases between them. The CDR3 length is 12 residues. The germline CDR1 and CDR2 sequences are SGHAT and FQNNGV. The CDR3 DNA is TGTGCCAGCATGGGGGGCCCAGATACGCAGTATTTT. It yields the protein CASMGGPDTQYF.

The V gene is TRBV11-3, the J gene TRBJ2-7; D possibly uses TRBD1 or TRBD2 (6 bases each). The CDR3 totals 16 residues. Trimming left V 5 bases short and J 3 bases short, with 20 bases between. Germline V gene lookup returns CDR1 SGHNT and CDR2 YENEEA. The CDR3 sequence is CASSPIKDGGGYEQYF. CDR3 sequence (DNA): TGTGCCAGCAGCCCGATAAAAGACGGGGGCGGCTACGAGCAGTACTTC.

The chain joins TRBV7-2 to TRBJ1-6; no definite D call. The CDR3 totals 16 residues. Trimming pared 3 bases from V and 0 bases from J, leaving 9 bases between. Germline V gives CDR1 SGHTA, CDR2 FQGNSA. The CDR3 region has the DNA TGTGCCAGCAGCTTTAGGTCGAGCTCCTATAATTCACCCCTCCACTTT. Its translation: CASSFRSSSYNSPLHF.

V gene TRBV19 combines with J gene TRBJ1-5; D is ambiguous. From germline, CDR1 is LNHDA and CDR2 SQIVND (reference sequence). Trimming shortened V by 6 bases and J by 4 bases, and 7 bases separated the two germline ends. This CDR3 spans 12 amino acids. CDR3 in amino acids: CASRDPNQPQHF. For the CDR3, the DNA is TGTGCCAGTAGAGACCCGAATCAGCCCCAGCATTTT.